This T cell receptor (beta chain) was retrieved from a study of early T cells in non-severe SARS-CoV-2 infection. The wider study: Sequencing of unsorted whole blood was done on bulk RNA, leaving chains unpaired.

This CDR3 is 15 amino acids long. CDR1 and CDR2 from the germline V gene are SNHLY and FYNNEI. The J segment lost 8 bases and the V segment lost 8 bases, leaving 12 bases of the junction unmatched. The protocol attached unique molecular identifiers to individual cDNA molecules. In TCRdb, the 5' RACE reads were re-called with MiXCR into one record per CDR3 protein. This sample has 55,000 or so distinct CDR3 sequences; approximately 6% occur once, and the top ten carry just under 4%. The study's findings and limits: VDJdb matching favored anti-spike CD8 responses, missing private and CD4 specificities.

In this sample, this clonotype turned up a few times. Antigen specificity is unknown. This chain connects TRBV2 to TRBJ2-1, with 10 bases identical to TRBD2. This receptor was taken from an adult who was a healthcare worker with PCR-confirmed SARS-CoV-2 infection or an uninfected control (not recorded which). The sample taken for sequencing was whole blood. CDR3 in amino acids: CASGMTSGFIHEQFF. CDR3 bases: TGTGCCAGCGGAATGACTAGCGGGTTTATTCATGAGCAGTTCTTC.